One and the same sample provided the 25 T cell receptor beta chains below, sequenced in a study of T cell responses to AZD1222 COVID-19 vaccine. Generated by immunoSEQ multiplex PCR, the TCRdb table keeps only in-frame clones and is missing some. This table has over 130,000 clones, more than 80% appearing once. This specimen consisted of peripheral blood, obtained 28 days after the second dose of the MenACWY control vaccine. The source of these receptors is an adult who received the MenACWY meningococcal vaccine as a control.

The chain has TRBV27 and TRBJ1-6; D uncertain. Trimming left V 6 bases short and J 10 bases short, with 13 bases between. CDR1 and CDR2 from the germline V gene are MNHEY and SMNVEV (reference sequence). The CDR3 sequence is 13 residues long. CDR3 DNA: TGTGCCAGCAGCCGCTCGAAGGACTCACCCCTCCACTTT. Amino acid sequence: CASSRSKDSPLHF.

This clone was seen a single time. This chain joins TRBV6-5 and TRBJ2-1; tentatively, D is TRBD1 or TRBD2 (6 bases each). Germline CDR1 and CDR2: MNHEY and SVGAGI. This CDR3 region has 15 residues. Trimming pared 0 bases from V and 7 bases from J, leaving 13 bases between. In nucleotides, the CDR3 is TGTGCCAGCAGTTACTCGGGGGGCGCTATGAATGAGCAGTTCTTC. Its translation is CASSYSGGAMNEQFF.

CDR3 sequence (DNA): TGTGCCAGCAGCCAAGAGACAGGGGGCCTCCAAGAGACCCAGTACTTC. As protein: CASSQETGGLQETQYF. J is TRBJ2-5 and V is TRBV14; TRBD1 agrees at 10 bases. The ends lost 0 bases at V and 1 base at J; junction bases unmatched: 2. This CDR3 has 16 residues. Germline V gives CDR1 SGHDN, CDR2 FVKESK.

The CDR3 nucleotides read TGTGCCAGCAGTATCAGGGGGTTAGAGCAGTACTTC. It encodes CASSIRGLEQYF. V usage is TRBV12-3 or TRBV12-4 and J usage is TRBJ2-7; 7 positions agree with TRBD1. The CDR3 sequence is 12 residues long. Trimming cost V 5 bases and J 7 bases; bases outside gene matches: 5.

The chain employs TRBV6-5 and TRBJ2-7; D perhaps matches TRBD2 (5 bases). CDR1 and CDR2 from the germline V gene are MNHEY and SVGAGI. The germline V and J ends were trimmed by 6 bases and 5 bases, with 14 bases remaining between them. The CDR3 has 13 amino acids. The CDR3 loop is CASRQPAGDEQYF. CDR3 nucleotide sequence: TGTGCCAGCAGACAACCGGCCGGGGACGAGCAGTACTTC.

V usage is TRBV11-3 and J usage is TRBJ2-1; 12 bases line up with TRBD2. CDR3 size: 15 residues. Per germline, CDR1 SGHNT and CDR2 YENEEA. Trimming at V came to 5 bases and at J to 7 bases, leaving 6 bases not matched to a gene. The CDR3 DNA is TGTGCCAGCAGCACTTCGGGACTAGCGGGTAATGAGCAGTTCTTC. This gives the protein CASSTSGLAGNEQFF. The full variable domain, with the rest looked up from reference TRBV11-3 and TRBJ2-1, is EAGVVQSPRYKIIEKKQPVAFWCNPISGHNTLYWYLQNLGQGPELLIRYENEEAVDDSQLPKDRFSAERLKGVDSTLKIQPAELGDSAVYLCASSTSGLAGNEQFFGPGTRLTVL.

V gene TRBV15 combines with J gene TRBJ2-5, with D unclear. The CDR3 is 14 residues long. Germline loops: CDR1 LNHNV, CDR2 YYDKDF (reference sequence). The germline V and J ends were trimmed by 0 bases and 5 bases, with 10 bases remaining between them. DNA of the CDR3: TGTGCCACCAGCAGAGATCGGGCGCGGGAGACCCAGTACTTC. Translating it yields CATSRDRARETQYF. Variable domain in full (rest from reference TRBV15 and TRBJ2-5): DAMVIQNPRYQVTQFGKPVTLSCSQTLNHNVMYWYQQKSSQAPKLLFHYYDKDFNNEADTPDNFQSRRPNTSFCFLDIRSPGLGDTAMYLCATSRDRARETQYFGPGTRLLVL.

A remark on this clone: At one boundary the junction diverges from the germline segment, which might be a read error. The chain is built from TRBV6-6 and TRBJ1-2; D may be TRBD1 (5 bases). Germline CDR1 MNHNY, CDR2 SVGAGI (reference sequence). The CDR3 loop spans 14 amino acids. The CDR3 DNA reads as TGTGCCAGCAGTTACTCGAGTAGCCTGAGGGACCAGCCCTTC. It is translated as CASSYSSSLRDQPF.

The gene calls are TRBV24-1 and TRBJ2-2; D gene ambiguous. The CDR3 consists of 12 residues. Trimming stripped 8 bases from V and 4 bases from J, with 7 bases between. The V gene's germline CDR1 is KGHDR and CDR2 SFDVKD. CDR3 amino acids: CATISTTGELFF. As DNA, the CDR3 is TGTGCCACCATTTCTACCACCGGGGAGCTGTTTTTT.

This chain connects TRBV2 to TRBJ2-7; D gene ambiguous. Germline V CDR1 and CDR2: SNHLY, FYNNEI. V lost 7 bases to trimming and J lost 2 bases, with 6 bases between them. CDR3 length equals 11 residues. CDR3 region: CASTRTYEQYF. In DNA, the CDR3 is TGTGCCAGCACGAGGACCTACGAGCAGTACTTC.

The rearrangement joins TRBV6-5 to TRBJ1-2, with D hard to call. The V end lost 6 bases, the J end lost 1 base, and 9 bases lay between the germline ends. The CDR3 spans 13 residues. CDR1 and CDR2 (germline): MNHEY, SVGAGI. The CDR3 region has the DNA TGTGCCAGCAGAGATACAGATAACTATGGCTACACCTTC. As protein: CASRDTDNYGYTF.

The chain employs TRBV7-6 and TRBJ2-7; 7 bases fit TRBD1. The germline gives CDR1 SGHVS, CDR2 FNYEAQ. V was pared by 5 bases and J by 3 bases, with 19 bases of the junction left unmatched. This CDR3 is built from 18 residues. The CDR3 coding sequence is TGTGCCAGCAGCCCCCTTAGCACCTCAGGGGGTGGTGGCTACGAGCAGTACTTC. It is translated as CASSPLSTSGGGGYEQYF.

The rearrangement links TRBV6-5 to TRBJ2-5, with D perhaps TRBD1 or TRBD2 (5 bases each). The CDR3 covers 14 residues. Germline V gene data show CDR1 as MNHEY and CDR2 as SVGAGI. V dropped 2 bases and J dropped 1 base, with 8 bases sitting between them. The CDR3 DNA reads TGTGCCAGCAGTTACGGGACCTTCCAAGAGACCCAGTACTTC. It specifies CASSYGTFQETQYF.

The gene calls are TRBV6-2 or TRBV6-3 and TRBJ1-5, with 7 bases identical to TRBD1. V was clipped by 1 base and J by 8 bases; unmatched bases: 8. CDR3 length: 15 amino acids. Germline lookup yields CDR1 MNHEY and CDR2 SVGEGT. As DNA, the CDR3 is TGTGCCAGCAGTTACTTCGTCAAGGGGGCTGAGCCCCAGCATTTT. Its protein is CASSYFVKGAEPQHF.

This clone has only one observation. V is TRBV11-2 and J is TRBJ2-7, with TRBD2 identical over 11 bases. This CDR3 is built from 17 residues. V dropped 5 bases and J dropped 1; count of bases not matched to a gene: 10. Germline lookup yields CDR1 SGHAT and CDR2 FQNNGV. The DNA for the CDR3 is TGTGCCAGCAGCCCCGGGACTAGCGGAGGCGGGTCCTACGAGCAGTACTTC. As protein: CASSPGTSGGGSYEQYF.

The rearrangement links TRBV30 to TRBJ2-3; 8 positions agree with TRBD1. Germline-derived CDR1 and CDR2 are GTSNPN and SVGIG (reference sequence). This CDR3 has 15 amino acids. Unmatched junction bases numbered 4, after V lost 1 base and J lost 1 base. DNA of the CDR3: TGTGCCTGGAGTGGATTGGACAGGGGCACAGATACGCAGTATTTT. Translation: CAWSGLDRGTDTQYF.

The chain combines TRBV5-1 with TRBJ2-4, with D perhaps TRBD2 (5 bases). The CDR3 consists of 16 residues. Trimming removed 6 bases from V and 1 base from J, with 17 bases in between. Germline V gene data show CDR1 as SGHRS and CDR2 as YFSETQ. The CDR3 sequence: CASTETLTGAKNIQYF. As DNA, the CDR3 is TGCGCCAGCACAGAGACACTAACGGGGGCCAAAAACATTCAGTACTTC. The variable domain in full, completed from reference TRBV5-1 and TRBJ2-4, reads KAGVTQTPRYLIKTRGQQVTLSCSPISGHRSVSWYQQTPGQGLQFLFEYFSETQRNKGNFPGRFSGRQFSNSRSEMNVSTLELGDSALYLCASTETLTGAKNIQYFGAGTRLSVL.

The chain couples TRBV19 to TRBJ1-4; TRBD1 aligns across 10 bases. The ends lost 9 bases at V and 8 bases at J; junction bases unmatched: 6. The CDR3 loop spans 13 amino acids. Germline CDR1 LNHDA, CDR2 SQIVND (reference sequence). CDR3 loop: CASRDRGGEKLFF. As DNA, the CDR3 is TGTGCCAGCCGGGACAGGGGTGGAGAAAAACTGTTTTTT.

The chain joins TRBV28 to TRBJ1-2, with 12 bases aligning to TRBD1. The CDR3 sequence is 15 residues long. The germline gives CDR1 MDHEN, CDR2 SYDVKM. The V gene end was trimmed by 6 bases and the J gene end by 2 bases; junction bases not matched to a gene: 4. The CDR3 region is CASSGTGGQNYGYTF. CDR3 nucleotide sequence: TGTGCCAGCAGCGGGACAGGGGGCCAGAACTATGGCTACACCTTC.

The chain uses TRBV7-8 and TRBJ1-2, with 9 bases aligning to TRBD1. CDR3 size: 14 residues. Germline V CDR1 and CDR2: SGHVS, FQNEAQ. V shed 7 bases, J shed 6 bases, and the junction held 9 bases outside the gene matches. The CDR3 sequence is CASTKQGAGDGYTF. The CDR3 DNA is TGTGCCAGCACCAAACAGGGGGCAGGCGATGGCTACACCTTC.

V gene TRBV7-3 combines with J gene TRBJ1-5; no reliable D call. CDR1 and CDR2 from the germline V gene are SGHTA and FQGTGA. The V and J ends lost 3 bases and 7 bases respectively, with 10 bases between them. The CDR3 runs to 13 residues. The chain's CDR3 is CASSLSLGQPQHF. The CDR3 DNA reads TGTGCCAGCAGCTTGTCCCTGGGGCAGCCCCAGCATTTT.

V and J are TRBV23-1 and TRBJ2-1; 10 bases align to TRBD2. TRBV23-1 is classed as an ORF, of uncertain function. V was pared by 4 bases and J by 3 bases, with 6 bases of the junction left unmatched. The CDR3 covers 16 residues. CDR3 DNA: TGCGCCAGCAGTCGAGGACTAGCGGAATACTACAATGAGCAGTTCTTC. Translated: CASSRGLAEYYNEQFF.

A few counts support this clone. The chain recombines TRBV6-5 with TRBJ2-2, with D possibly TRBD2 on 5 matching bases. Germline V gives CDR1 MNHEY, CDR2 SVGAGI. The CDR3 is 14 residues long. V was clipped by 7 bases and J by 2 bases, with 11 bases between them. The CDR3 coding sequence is TGTGCCAGCATAGAGAGCGGCAACACCGGGGAGCTGTTTTTT. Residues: CASIESGNTGELFF.

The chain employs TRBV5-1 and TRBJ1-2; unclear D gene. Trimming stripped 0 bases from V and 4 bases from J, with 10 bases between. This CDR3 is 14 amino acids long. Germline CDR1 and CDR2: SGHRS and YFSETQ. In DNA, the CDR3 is TGCGCCAGCAGCTTGGAACCAACACCCTATGGCTACACCTTC. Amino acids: CASSLEPTPYGYTF.

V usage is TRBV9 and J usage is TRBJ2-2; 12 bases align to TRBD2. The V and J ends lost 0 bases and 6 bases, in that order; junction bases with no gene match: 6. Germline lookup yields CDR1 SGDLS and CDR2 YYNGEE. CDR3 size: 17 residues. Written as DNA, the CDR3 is TGTGCCAGCAGCGTAGGGACTAGCGGGACTTTTGCCGGGGAGCTGTTTTTT. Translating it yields CASSVGTSGTFAGELFF. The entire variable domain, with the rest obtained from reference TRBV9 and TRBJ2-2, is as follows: DSGVTQTPKHLITATGQRVTLRCSPRSGDLSVYWYQQSLDQGLQFLIQYYNGEERAKGNILERFSAQQFPDLHSELNLSSLELGDSALYFCASSVGTSGTFAGELFFGEGSRLTVL.